This TCR beta chain stems from a study of cytomegalovirus exposure and HLA in healthy donors (dated by TCRdb to 2015 to 2018). Describing the broader study: In an earlier analysis of 550 to 750 of the donors, 250 to 350 Gb of sequence data and some 100 million unique TCR beta sequences from about 190 million T cells were reported. All discovery cohort repertoires had been generated using a single sequencing platform. The study aimed to test whether signatures of past pathogen exposure could be identified by cataloging public T cell receptors. Typing coverage differed by locus: A, B, C, DRB1 and DQB1 were typed in about 620-630 donors, DQA1 in 500 to 550, DPA1 in over 600, and DPB1 in 472. To predict cytomegalovirus infection status, the study brought together high-throughput TCR immunosequencing, statistical association of individual TCRs with disease status, and machine learning. In an earlier analysis of 587 of the donors, high-throughput TCR beta sequencing was used to judge whether each TCR beta V gene segment behaved as functional or pseudogenic. An early release covering about 600 HLA-typed donors comprised roughly 300 gigabases of sequencing data and around 86 million unique TCR sequences. Of the approximately 400 genotyped donors, over 70% fell in the genetic ancestry cluster associated with self-reported Caucasian donors. Because of strong linkage in the cohort, roughly five DR-DQ haplotypes were treated as single units for association and clustering. Among 350 to 400 genotyped donors of the cohort, an average of approximately 250,000 unique TCR beta nucleotide sequences were sequenced per donor, roughly a sixth of them non-productive. Donor age, sex, ethnicity and CMV serostatus were collected together with the repertoire data. In the later analysis, no new phenotypic data were used to find candidate immune exposures; instead, reliance was placed on TCR beta sequences and their occurrence across donors. Along with the approximately 700-subject first cohort, a separate validation cohort of over a hundred different subjects was used. Both class I and class II loci were covered by HLA typing, at four-digit resolution. The T cell repertoires of around 730 subjects were profiled by immunosequencing and related to cytomegalovirus serostatus. Genome-wide SNP genotypes for about 55% of the 666 donors were used in a later genetic analysis, which treated that subset as a discovery cohort. To study patterns of TCR occurrence, a later analysis re-analyzed previously published TCR beta repertoires from around 660 donors and added high-resolution HLA genotyping.

Points on this clone: Its antigen is still unknown. Base quality data are lacking; no much larger clone is found one base away.

What the work shows at the level of the full study, not this receptor alone: Most TCR sequences were observed very rarely across donors, whereas some public TCRs were present in many individuals. An earlier analysis of around 600 of the donors showed that most TCR beta V segments appeared in productive rearrangements either about 87% or about 30% of the time, which broadly matched IMGT annotations. Three of the identified cytomegalovirus-associated TCR beta chains were confirmed in vitro to be specific for cytomegalovirus antigens. A later analysis reported that several top co-occurrence clusters appeared linked to parvovirus B19, influenza, CMV and Epstein-Barr virus. A later analysis found that TCR association rates varied across HLA loci, with DRB1 alleles showing the most associated TCRs and HLA-C alleles the fewest. The earlier analysis of approximately 540 of the donors excluded roughly 17 rarely observed V segments, including chromosome 9 orphons, because counts were too low. Compared with equally common non-associated chains, HLA-associated TCR beta chains in a later analysis were more clonally expanded and had lower generation probabilities. Roughly uniform sequencing depth across donors was assumed in presence/absence analyses, although this assumption may not hold. A later genetic analysis associated a missense DCLRE1C variant with V-gene and J-gene trimming of TCR beta chains, and an independent cohort replicated the association. The authors suggested that the approach could potentially be generalized to other disease states and immunological phenotypes. The classifier was reported to diagnose cytomegalovirus status with high specificity and sensitivity in both the original and validation cohorts. In a later analysis, most CMV-associated TCR beta chains were found to appear HLA-restricted, with HLA associations seemingly driven largely by CMV exposure. Correlated functional status among segregating V segments might be attributable to linkage disequilibrium, but an unknown experimental factor could not be ruled out. Immune exposure information for the cohort was limited to CMV serostatus. A further reported finding was that TCR beta sequences accurately predicted the HLA-A and HLA-B alleles for most subjects in the first cohort. The sequencing pipeline was judged likely to have produced a cluster of highly shared sequence variants as a technical artifact. At a false discovery rate of 0.05, a later analysis linked 16,000 or so TCR beta sequences to specific HLA alleles. Because HLA typing was missing for some donors at each locus, association tests included only the typed subset. The study gave a list of under 200 TCR beta chains associated with cytomegalovirus. Strong co-occurrence of HLA alleles, especially DR and DQ, made assigning TCR associations to individual alleles difficult. This cohort had only TCR beta chains sequenced, and the lack of alpha or paired-chain data limited which features could be detected. A later genetic analysis reported fewer N-insertions in productive TCRs among donors in an Asian-associated ancestry cluster than the 666-donor mean.

The cohort consisted of 666 healthy bone marrow donors. At the time of sampling, every cohort member was nominally healthy, though immune exposures that went unrecorded were likely present. The donor tested CMV seropositive and was one of the 289 seropositive cohort members. A peripheral blood sample was provided by each donor, and peripheral blood mononuclear cells were used for TCR beta sequencing. Genomic DNA was extracted from the blood cell samples with the Qiagen DNeasy Blood Extraction Kit. The library relied on the immunoSEQ multiplex PCR assay. The multiplex PCR relied on a mix of 60 forward primers for TCR Vbeta segments and 13 reverse primers for TCR Jbeta segments. Amplification of the CDR3 region of rearranged TCR beta genes was performed with a multiplex PCR assay on genomic DNA. The amplified TCR beta libraries were sequenced on the Illumina HiSeq System as 87-base-pair reads. As for how the authors treated the data: A later analysis tallied tens of millions of unique TCR beta chains across the 660 or so repertoires, and approximately 9.9 million of those chains were shared by two or more donors. To remove PCR and sequencing errors, raw reads were error-corrected and collapsed into unique sequences using a nearest-neighbor algorithm that merged closely related sequences. CDR3 sequences were aligned to IMGT reference sequences to assign V, D and J gene segments. For a sequence to be retained, a match of at least six nucleotides to both a V gene segment and a J gene segment was required. Rearrangements were called productive when the CDR3 lacked stop codons and stayed in frame with V and J; all others were non-productive. Following IMGT convention, CDR3 was defined as the stretch from the second conserved V-encoded cysteine up to the conserved J-encoded phenylalanine. In an earlier analysis of more than 550 of the donors, sequences lacking an unambiguous match to a single V gene segment were excluded. In an earlier analysis of about 590 of the donors, a V segment was called functional when productive rearrangements were above 56.7%, and segregating when the standard deviation between donors exceeded 5%. A statistical classification framework was developed to diagnose cytomegalovirus status using the catalog of TCR beta chain sequences. V and J gene assignment, in a later analysis, came from comparing TCR nucleotide sequences with IMGT/GENE-DB human TR gene sequences. Using the TCRdist pipeline, a later analysis assigned CDR3 sequences along with most-parsimonious VDJ recombination scenarios. In a later analysis, every TCR beta chain was defined by the combination of its CDR3 amino acid sequence and its V-gene family, and reads without a unique V-gene family were dropped. To address suspected cross-contamination and a sequencing artifact, a later analysis removed a few hundred highly shared, low-generation-probability nucleotide sequences. In a later analysis, a clonal expansion index was calculated for each public chain from normalized within-repertoire ranks of inferred template counts. A later analysis computed generation probabilities with a VDJ recombination model fitted to out-of-frame rearrangements, and checked the results against IGoR. A later analysis scored TCR-TCR, TCR-HLA and TCR-CMV co-occurrence with hypergeometric tests, applying a repertoire-size bias correction to TCR pairs. False discovery rates were estimated in a later analysis by permuting HLA or CMV assignments 20 times. A later analysis grouped co-occurring TCRs with DBSCAN, adding TCRdist sequence similarity when clustering within HLA-allele-positive subsets. For co-occurrence clustering, repertoires with fewer than 30,000 or more than 120,000 public chains were excluded, along with roughly 5 repertoires with anomalous nucleotide sharing. Held by TCRdb, this immuneACCESS table contains in-frame sequences only and omits some clones. Under half of the omission traces to an unresolved V gene where checked; the cause of the rest is unknown. Clonal size and the V and J genes are those of that table, whereas D and trimming came from the DNA. The sample table records 64,000 or so clones; around 70% of these occur just once. More than 7.5% of the sample is taken by the ten largest.

The sequence was collected from a woman between 50 and 59 years old in good health and CMV-seropositive. Material: PBMCs.

The nucleotide sequence is given as TGTGCCAGCAGGAGGACTGATACGCAGTATTTT. Its translation reads: CASRRTDTQYF. This receptor chain uses TRBV27 and TRBJ2-3; a tentative D match to TRBD2 spans 5 bases. There are 11 amino acids in the CDR3, from cysteine to phenylalanine inclusive. Only the CDR3 portion is preserved as DNA: 33 bases, with reading frame beginning at the first base. Looking up the germline V gene (reference sequence) yields CDR1 MNHEY and CDR2 SMNVEV. Trimming takes 6 bases from V and 6 bases from J, and the germline ends sit 7 bases apart.